This T cell receptor (beta chain) was found in a study of blood T cell repertoires in COVID-19. Sequenced by immunoSEQ multiplex PCR; TCRdb stores in-frame clones only, minus some. The profile shows 150,000 to 200,000 clones, under 95% of them singletons. Looked up from germline, CDR1 is LNHDA and CDR2 is SQIVND (reference sequence). The CDR3 length is 14 residues. V gave up 3 bases and J gave up 0 bases, with 6 bases separating them. This clone was counted a single time. Sequenced: peripheral blood. This sequence originates from a man aged 55 to 70 with active or convalescent COVID-19. The chain couples TRBV19 to TRBJ1-3; D remains ambiguous. This CDR3 is CASSMAGSGNTIYF. The CDR3 region has the DNA TGTGCCAGTAGTATGGCGGGCTCTGGAAACACCATATATTTT.